This paragraph covers one T cell receptor beta chain sequence. Its antigen remains unknown. Once extracted for a subset, genomic DNA was divided evenly among several immunoSEQ plates. Generated by immunoSEQ multiplex PCR, the TCRdb table keeps only in-frame clones and is missing some. The table shows about 490,000 clones, with roughly four fifths occurring only once. The data were taken from a study of shared clonotypes between healthy human individuals. Study-wide context: The study drew on two women and a few men aged 18 to 49 as donors.

The V gene lost 3 bases and the J gene lost 5 bases, with 14 bases spanning the gap. The CDR3 extends over 14 amino acids. Per germline, CDR1 SGHNT and CDR2 YYREEE (reference sequence). Overall study findings and caveats: Blood was the only sampled material, and tissue repertoires likely differ.

This chain connects TRBV5-4 to TRBJ2-5, with D perhaps TRBD1 (7 bases). The clonotype comes from a woman aged 40 to 50 in good health. Some clones in this sample may be carry-over from other donors' samples. The sample consisted of PBMCs. Here the CDR3 reads CASSWRAGGETQYF. CDR3 DNA sequence: TGTGCCAGCAGCTGGCGGGCAGGGGGGGAGACCCAGTACTTC.